This entry describes one TCR beta chain. Its antigen target is currently unknown. Base qualities are not at hand, and no much larger clone is one base apart. Germline trimming: 4 bases from V, 3 bases from J; junction bases outside gene matches: 3. Reading from cysteine to phenylalanine, the CDR3 counts 12 amino acids. Solely the CDR3 DNA is kept, with 36 bases framed from the first base. Looking up the germline V gene yields CDR1 SQVTM and CDR2 ANQGSEA. This entry belongs to a study of shared clonotypes between healthy human individuals (TCRdb year 2020). For the study in its entirety: The cohort comprised two women and three men aged 18 to 49 years. Each donor's leukapheresis produced roughly between about 0.9 and 9.5 billion PBMCs. Libraries were prepared and TCR repertoires were sequenced by different laboratories using diverse techniques, in order to increase sequencing depth and limit assay-specific biases. To estimate repertoire size and how much clonotype sharing occurs between individuals, the study deeply sequenced the blood TCR repertoires of five healthy adults.

Donors were healthy HIV-negative adults with no recently reported acute infections or vaccinations. All donors were Caucasian adults living in Nashville, Tennessee, USA. In the unsorted samples, around 81 million PBMCs were counted, and genomic DNA was extracted using the QIAamp DNA Blood Mini kit. Blood was collected by leukapheresis, and PBMCs were isolated by Ficoll-Histopaque density gradient centrifugation and then cryopreserved in liquid nitrogen vapor phase. Paper-wide results and their limitations: The genetic and exposure-history diversity represented was limited by the small number of donors. Only blood was sampled, and tissue TCR repertoires likely differ from those in blood. Pairwise subsampling indicated that sequencing depth was expected to affect the degree of clonotype sharing among donors.

TCR CDR3 regions were amplified from genomic DNA by multiplex PCR using the deep immunoSEQ assay. Extracted genomic DNA from each cell subset was distributed evenly across all wells of several immunoSEQ 96-well plates, and each plate was treated as a replicate. For unsorted PBMC, around 330 ng genomic DNA, equal to 32,000 or so T cell genomes, was loaded into each replicate PCR. Unsorted PBMC genomic DNA was sequenced across ten immunoSEQ deep assay plates. Purified libraries were measured with a Qubit 3.0 fluorometer, size-checked on a Bioanalyzer 2100, and measured again with the KAPA Library Quantification kit. Every immunoSEQ 96-well plate was sequenced on a separate single-read 150-cycle Illumina NextSeq 550 flow cell. Regarding the original processing steps: Because the immunoSEQ output held only junctional sequences and lacked quality scores, the filtering could not match the filtering applied to full-length reads. To assign V/J genes and CDR3, sequences were annotated using PyIR, a Python wrapper for IgBLAST v1.9, with IMGT germline references. Reads were filtered out if the reads had weak V/J assignments (E-value above 1e-6), no CDR3, stop codons, out-of-frame junctions, or ambiguous translated residues. V3J clonotypes were defined as sequences sharing the same inferred V gene, J gene, and CDR3 amino acid sequence. To compute the percentage overlap between repertoires, the number of shared unique clonotypes was divided by the size of the smaller repertoire. Richness of each repertoire was evaluated using RTK rarefaction, the Chao1 estimator, and Recon v2.1 estimates of unobserved clonotypes. What TCRdb holds here is the immuneACCESS table cut down to in-frame rearrangements. Part of the clones is not present; checked against another copy, under half of the missing clones reflect an unresolved V gene, and the others are unexplained. V and J calls and clone size are given by that table; D and trimming were obtained from the DNA. The sample profile shows around 500,000 clones; roughly 80% of them were found once. Jointly, the top ten make up roughly 13% of the sample.

The rearranged segments are TRBV29-1 and TRBJ2-7, with 7 junctional bases fitting TRBD1. This TCR was recovered from a woman between 40 and 50 years old in good health. Some clones in this sample may be carry-over from other donors' samples. Sequenced input: PBMCs. Here the CDR3 is given as CSVGDRNYEQYF. The DNA sequence is TGCAGCGTTGGGGACAGAAACTACGAGCAGTACTTC.